These T cell receptor beta chains were read from a single sample in a study of cytomegalovirus exposure and HLA in healthy donors. Method: immunoSEQ multiplex PCR; TCRdb's copy keeps in-frame clones and lacks some. The table has about 140,000 clones, over 75% seen once; the top ten hold roughly 0.5%. The specimen sequenced was PBMCs. The receptors here all came from a woman in her thirties or forties in good health and CMV-seronegative. Each CDR3 is given with its conserved first and last residue. A D gene is named only where the DNA matches it firmly. Clone sizes are given selectively: once, few, many, or a class where the clone is expanded.

d_call,j_call,clone_size,v_call,cdr3_nt,cdr3_aa
.,TRBJ2-3,.,TRBV6-5,TGTGCCAGCAGCCTCCTGGGGGGGCCAGGAGATACGCAGTATTTT,CASSLLGGPGDTQYF
TRBD2,TRBJ2-3,.,TRBV29-1,TGCAGCGTTGAGGTATTAGCGGGAGGCCGCACAGATACGCAGTATTTT,CSVEVLAGGRTDTQYF
.,TRBJ1-1,.,TRBV10-3,TGTGCCATCAGTGATCAGGGGAACACTGAAGCTTTCTTT,CAISDQGNTEAFF
TRBD1,TRBJ2-7,.,TRBV29-1,TGCAGCGTGGTCGACAGGGGGGGGCCCTACGAGCAGTACTTC,CSVVDRGGPYEQYF
.,TRBJ1-1,.,TRBV18,TGTGCCAGCTCACCAACGGGAGGGCTTGAAGCTTTCTTT,CASSPTGGLEAFF
.,TRBJ1-1,.,TRBV6-5,TGTGCCAGCAGTTCCGTTCTCGACGGGTTTAAGGCTTTCTTT,CASSSVLDGFKAFF
.,TRBJ2-7,.,TRBV10-3,TGTGCCATCAGTCGACTAGGAGAAGCCCACGAGCAGTACTTC,CAISRLGEAHEQYF
TRBD2,TRBJ2-1,.,TRBV7-9,TGTGCCAGCAGCCTTAGTACGGGAGGGCCCAACAATGAGCAGTTCTTC,CASSLSTGGPNNEQFF
.,TRBJ1-1,.,TRBV5-1,TGCGCCAGCAGCCTACAGGGCGGTAACACTGAAGCTTTCTTT,CASSLQGGNTEAFF
.,TRBJ2-1,.,TRBV19,TGTGCCAGTAGTATTAATCCGACAGGCCACGGCCAAAAGCAGTTCTTC,CASSINPTGHGQKQFF
.,TRBJ2-4,.,TRBV11-2,TGTGCCAGCAGCTTTGGCGGGAACTCGAGGATTCAGTACTTC,CASSFGGNSRIQYF
TRBD1,TRBJ2-7,.,TRBV6-1,TGTGCCAGCAGCCGGGACAGGGGGCTCTACGAGCAGTACTTC,CASSRDRGLYEQYF
TRBD1,TRBJ2-7,once,TRBV5-1,TGCGCCAGCAGCCGTAGTCCGGGACAGTCCTATTCGGAGCAGTACTTC,CASSRSPGQSYSEQYF
.,TRBJ2-3,.,TRBV28,TGTGCCAGCAGTCTACTCCGAGGAGATACGCAGTATTTT,CASSLLRGDTQYF
.,TRBJ1-2,.,TRBV12-5,TGTGCTAGTGGTTTAGCGGGAGGCGGTGGCTACACCTTC,CASGLAGGGGYTF
TRBD2,TRBJ2-7,.,TRBV19,TGTGCCAGTAGCGCACGTCCGGGACTAGCGGGATTGTACGAGCAGTACTTC,CASSARPGLAGLYEQYF
.,TRBJ2-7,.,TRBV11-3,TGTGCCAGCAGCTTAGTCCGGGACTCCTCCTACGAGCAGTACTTC,CASSLVRDSSYEQYF
.,TRBJ1-1,.,TRBV29-1,TGCAGCGTTGGACAGGCCTCCTATGAAGCTTTCTTT,CSVGQASYEAFF
.,TRBJ2-1,.,TRBV7-3,TGTGCCAGCAGCGCCGACGGGATATCCAATGAGCAGTTCTTC,CASSADGISNEQFF
.,TRBJ2-7,.,TRBV6-1,TGTGCCAGCAGTAGGGGGGGCCACGAGCAGTACTTC,CASSRGGHEQYF
.,TRBJ1-1,.,TRBV28,TGTGCCAGCAGTATGGCCGCTCGGGCTGAAGCTTTCTTT,CASSMAARAEAFF
TRBD2,TRBJ2-2,.,TRBV13,TGTGCCAGCAGCCGTAGACTAGCAGGCGGGGAGCTGTTTTTT,CASSRRLAGGELFF
TRBD2,TRBJ2-3,.,TRBV28,TGTGCCAGCAGTTTAGGGACCTGGGGGGGTACAGATACGCAGTATTTT,CASSLGTWGGTDTQYF
TRBD1,TRBJ2-7,.,TRBV11-3,TGTGCCAGCAGCGAGAGAAGACAGGGTGGGGAGCAGTACTTC,CASSERRQGGEQYF
.,TRBJ2-3,.,TRBV6-5,TGTGCCAGCAGTTCCCCGGGAAGCTTGGGAGATACGCAGTATTTT,CASSSPGSLGDTQYF
.,TRBJ1-5,.,TRBV6-6,TGTGCCAGCAGTTACGGCGGGGGCCGGGGCAATCAGCCCCAGCATTTT,CASSYGGGRGNQPQHF
TRBD1,TRBJ1-4,.,TRBV18,TGTGCCAGCTCACCCTATGAAACTCGACAGGGGACTAATGAAAAACTGTTTTTT,CASSPYETRQGTNEKLFF
.,TRBJ2-5,.,TRBV2,TGTGCCAGCCGGTCGGAAGAGACCCAGTACTTC,CASRSEETQYF
.,TRBJ2-7,.,TRBV18,TGTGCCAGCTCACCACCGGACAGTTACGAGCAGTACTTC,CASSPPDSYEQYF
.,TRBJ2-7,.,TRBV10-2,TGCGCCAGTAATAGTCTAAGCTCCTACGAGCAGTACTTC,CASNSLSSYEQYF
.,TRBJ2-1,.,TRBV4-2,TGTGCCAGCAGCCCAGGCCTTCAGGGGTATGAGCAGTTCTTC,CASSPGLQGYEQFF